These 16 T cell receptor beta chains came from one sample sequenced in a study of vaccination effects on CD4 cells after COVID-19. This table comes from immunoSEQ multiplex PCR, and its TCRdb copy is limited to in-frame clones, with some not included. The repertoire holds about 72,000 clones, about 80% seen once, with 1.2% in the top ten. Prior to sequencing, the ViraFEST assay stimulated PBMC with viral peptide pools, which expanded the antigen-specific CD4+ T cells. Culturing for 9 to 10 days preceded CD4+ T cell isolation. Vaccine administered to participants consisted of two doses of either BNT162b2 or mRNA-1273. What these receptors recognize is not known. Sequences were derived from CD4+ T cells from PBMCs cultured with HCoV-229E spike peptides, sampled after COVID-19 vaccination. These receptors were obtained from a human donor who received a COVID-19 vaccine.

J is TRBJ1-5 and V is TRBV5-1, with D possibly matching TRBD1 (5 bases). This CDR3 spans 14 amino acids. In germline, CDR1 is SGHRS, CDR2 YFSETQ. The ends were cut back, 5 bases at V and 8 bases at J, with 17 bases in the middle. CDR3 loop: CASRRGRTLEPQHF. The DNA for the CDR3 is TGCGCCAGCAGGCGGGGACGTACTCTGGAGCCCCAGCATTTT.

A few counts support this clone. The gene calls are TRBV30 and TRBJ2-2; no clear D gene. V lost 3 bases to trimming and J lost 1 base, with 6 bases between them. Germline CDR1 is GTSNPN and CDR2 is SVGIG (reference sequence). CDR3 length equals 13 residues. The CDR3 protein is CAWRFGNTGELFF. The DNA of the CDR3 is TGTGCCTGGAGATTTGGGAACACCGGGGAGCTGTTTTTT. Full variable domain (rest looked up from reference TRBV30 and TRBJ2-2): SQTIHQWPATLVQPVGSPLSLECTVEGTSNPNLYWYRQAAGRGLQLLFYSVGIGQISSEVPQNLSASRPQDRQFILSSKKLLLSDSGFYLCAWRFGNTGELFFGEGSRLTVL.

The chain carries TRBV20-1 and TRBJ2-3; D could derive from TRBD1 or TRBD2 (5 bases each). The germline CDR1 and CDR2 sequences are DFQATT and SNEGSKA (reference sequence). The CDR3 length is 11 residues. Trimming shortened V by 3 bases and J by 8 bases, and 9 bases separated the two germline ends. Here the CDR3 reads CSASRGGTQYF. The DNA of the CDR3 is TGCAGTGCTAGTCGGGGCGGTACGCAGTATTTT.

This clone appeared a few times. The chain employs TRBV11-2 and TRBJ1-6; D gene uncertain. The CDR3 has 14 amino acids. Germline V gene lookup returns CDR1 SGHAT and CDR2 FQNNGV. V gave up 2 bases and J gave up 6 bases, with 8 bases separating them. The CDR3 DNA reads TGTGCCAGCAGCTTAACGGGGAGTAATTCACCCCTCCACTTT. Translated, it gives CASSLTGSNSPLHF.

This clone was seen only once. The chain combines TRBV19 with TRBJ1-2; 7 bases are shared with TRBD1. The length of the CDR3 is 16 residues. Germline V CDR1 and CDR2: LNHDA, SQIVND (reference sequence). J was trimmed by 3 bases and V by 3 bases; bases with no gene match: 10. CDR3 sequence (DNA): TGTGCCAGTAGTATTCTCTTGACAGGGATGGACTATGGCTACACCTTC. Residues: CASSILLTGMDYGYTF.

The CDR3 coding sequence is TGTGCCAGCAGCTCCCCTACCCGGACAGATACGCAGTATTTT. This gives the protein CASSSPTRTDTQYF. This chain joins TRBV7-8 and TRBJ2-3; D remains unclear. The germline CDR1 and CDR2 sequences are SGHVS and FQNEAQ. Trimming removed 4 bases at V and 3 bases at J, with 11 bases between. The CDR3 runs to 14 residues.

This chain joins TRBV20-1 and TRBJ1-3; 9 bases fit TRBD1. The CDR3 loop spans 11 amino acids. Trimming at V came to 6 bases and at J to 9 bases, leaving 3 bases not matched to a gene. CDR1 is DFQATT, CDR2 SNEGSKA, per germline (reference sequence). The CDR3 loop is CSAKTGGTIYF. The CDR3 DNA follows: TGCAGTGCCAAGACAGGGGGCACCATATATTTT.

The chain combines TRBV3-1 (or the pseudogene TRBV3-2) with TRBJ1-6; 7 bases agree with TRBD1. This CDR3 has 15 amino acids. V gave up 3 bases and J gave up 8 bases; unmatched junction bases: 7. From germline, CDR1 is LGHDT and CDR2 YNNKEL (reference sequence). CDR3: CASSHGTVRHSPLHF. CDR3 coding DNA: TGTGCCAGCAGCCACGGGACAGTTCGGCATTCACCCCTCCACTTT.

The rearrangement links TRBV25-1 to TRBJ1-3, with D tentatively TRBD1 (6 bases). Trimming left V 3 bases short and J 4 bases short, with 13 bases between. The CDR3 is 15 amino acids. The V gene's germline CDR1 is MGHDK and CDR2 SYGVNS. This chain's CDR3 is CASSDPGAGGNTIYF. In nucleotides, the CDR3 is TGTGCCAGCAGTGACCCGGGGGCGGGAGGAAACACCATATATTTT. Supplemented by reference TRBV25-1 and TRBJ1-3, the full variable domain reads EADIYQTPRYLVIGTGKKITLECSQTMGHDKMYWYQQDPGMELHLIHYSYGVNSTEKGDLSSESTVSRIRTEHFPLTLESARPSHTSQYLCASSDPGAGGNTIYFGEGSWLTVV.

The V and J genes are TRBV18 and TRBJ2-3; D is perhaps TRBD2 (5 bases). Germline V gene lookup returns CDR1 KGHSH and CDR2 LQKENI. V shed 4 bases and J shed 4 bases, with 9 bases lying between them. There are 13 residues in the CDR3. The CDR3 coding sequence is TGTGCCAGCTCACAAATACTAGCAGATACGCAGTATTTT. It specifies CASSQILADTQYF.

The chain couples TRBV2 to TRBJ2-2; D is ambiguous. With 4 bases removed from V and 7 bases from J, the gap between germline ends came to 7 bases. CDR3 length: 12 residues. Germline V gives CDR1 SNHLY, CDR2 FYNNEI. CDR3 coding DNA: TGTGCCAGCAGTGGTTCGATCGGGGAGCTGTTTTTT. This gives the protein CASSGSIGELFF.

The V call is TRBV7-3, the J call TRBJ2-2; 7 nucleotides align to TRBD1. After removal of 4 bases from V and 2 bases from J, the junction contained 7 bases not matched to a gene. This CDR3 is built from 16 residues. In germline, CDR1 is SGHTA, CDR2 FQGTGA. The CDR3 here is CASSSQGTVNTGELFF. For the CDR3, the DNA is TGTGCCAGCAGCTCTCAAGGGACAGTTAACACCGGGGAGCTGTTTTTT.

The V gene is TRBV2, the J gene TRBJ1-4; D is unresolved. Deletions cut 5 bases from V and 5 bases from J, with 12 bases between. This CDR3 has 14 amino acids. The germline CDR1 and CDR2 sequences are SNHLY and FYNNEI. The CDR3 DNA reads TGTGCCAGCAGTCCTTGGGTTACAAATGAAAAACTGTTTTTT. It is translated as CASSPWVTNEKLFF.

The V call is TRBV27, the J call TRBJ1-4, with no clear D. Germline V gene sequence: CDR1 MNHEY, CDR2 SMNVEV (reference sequence). V lost 3 bases and J lost 4, with 6 bases in between. This CDR3 has 13 amino acids. The CDR3 nucleotides read TGTGCCAGCAGTTTGTACGATAATGAAAAACTGTTTTTT. Translation: CASSLYDNEKLFF. Full variable domain (missing parts from reference TRBV27 and TRBJ1-4): EAQVTQNPRYLITVTGKKLTVTCSQNMNHEYMSWYRQDPGLGLRQIYYSMNVEVTDKGDVPEGYKVSRKEKRNFPLILESPSPNQTSLYFCASSLYDNEKLFFGSGTQLSVL.

This clone was seen more than once but under ten times. Within the sample, other DNA sequences also encode this same CDR3. The V call is TRBV6-5, the J call TRBJ1-5, with 9 bases that match TRBD1. This CDR3 comprises 16 residues. Germline V gives CDR1 MNHEY, CDR2 SVGAGI. The J segment lost 2 bases and the V segment lost 4 bases, leaving 6 bases of the junction unmatched. CDR3 amino acids: CASSSLGQGGNQPQHF. The DNA for the CDR3 is TGTGCCAGCAGTTCGCTGGGACAGGGAGGCAATCAGCCCCAGCATTTT.

The rearrangement joins TRBV27 to TRBJ1-3; a possible D gene is TRBD1 (5 bases). CDR3 length: 14 residues. Looked up from germline, CDR1 is MNHEY and CDR2 is SMNVEV (reference sequence). Trimming left V 7 bases short and J 4 bases short, with 14 bases between. The CDR3 protein is CASTSGGSGNTIYF. The CDR3 DNA follows: TGTGCCAGCACCTCGGGGGGATCCGGAAACACCATATATTTT.